Sequencing of this T cell receptor beta chain was carried out in a study of cytomegalovirus exposure and HLA in healthy donors. The overall study: The 120 validation repertoires used the same platform as the approximately 670 first-cohort repertoires (as reported by a later analysis).

Data came from immunoSEQ multiplex PCR; TCRdb stores just in-frame clones and leaves some out. The sample lists hundreds of thousands of clones, more than 75% occurring once. The CDR3 covers 16 residues. V shed 5 bases, J shed 8 bases, and the junction held 13 bases outside the gene matches. Germline V CDR1 and CDR2: SGHAT, FQNNGV. The specimen was PBMCs. The V call is TRBV11-2, the J call TRBJ2-1; 9 bases are shared with TRBD2. This receptor was obtained from a man aged 18 to 29 in good health and CMV-seropositive. The CDR3: CASSLIKAGGLDEQFF. In nucleotides, the CDR3 is TGTGCCAGCAGCCTTATTAAGGCGGGAGGGTTGGATGAGCAGTTCTTC.